These T cell receptor beta chains were read from a single sample in a study of cytomegalovirus exposure and HLA in healthy donors. TCRdb's copy holds only in-frame clones and misses some; the assay was immunoSEQ multiplex PCR. The sample carries 130,000 to 150,000 clones, roughly two thirds recorded once. Material: PBMCs. These receptors all come from a human donor in good health. Both conserved end residues are part of each CDR3. The D gene is left open where the match is weak. Some rows have no size entry. The others give once, few or many, or a class for an expanded clone.

-	TRBD1	TRBV5-1	TRBJ1-1	TGCGCCAGCAGCTCACAGGGGGCGCCTGCAACTGAAGCTTTCTTT	CASSSQGAPATEAFF
-	-	TRBV12-5	TRBJ2-6	TGTGCTAGTGGTCCCTGGACAGCTGGGGCCAACGTCCTGACTTTC	CASGPWTAGANVLTF
-	TRBD1	TRBV29-1	TRBJ2-7	TGCAGCGGTAGACAGGGGGCCTACGAGCAGTACTTC	CSGRQGAYEQYF
-	TRBD1	TRBV29-1	TRBJ2-5	TGCAGCGTAACCGGGACAGGGCAAGAGACCCAGTACTTC	CSVTGTGQETQYF
-	-	TRBV6-1	TRBJ2-7	TGTGCCAGCAGACCGCCGGAGGTGAGCTCCTACGAGCAGTACTTC	CASRPPEVSSYEQYF
-	TRBD2	TRBV9	TRBJ2-3	TGTGCCAGCAGCAGGACTAGCGGGAGAGACGATACGCAGTATTTT	CASSRTSGRDDTQYF
-	TRBD2	TRBV9	TRBJ2-1	TGTGCCAGCAGCGCCCATAGCGGGGGGGCCCAGGAGCAGTTCTTC	CASSAHSGGAQEQFF
-	TRBD1	TRBV28	TRBJ2-7	TGTGCCAGCATGACAGGGGGTAAGGGCGAGCAGTACTTC	CASMTGGKGEQYF
-	-	TRBV27	TRBJ1-5	TGTGCCAGCAGCCACCGGGACTCAAATCAGCCCCAGCATTTT	CASSHRDSNQPQHF
-	-	TRBV2	TRBJ1-1	TGTGCCAGCAGTGAGACAGCGAACACTGAAGCTTTCTTT	CASSETANTEAFF
-	-	TRBV4-1	TRBJ2-7	TGCGCCAGCAGCCAAGTCTCCGATATCGGGGAGCAGTACTTC	CASSQVSDIGEQYF
-	-	TRBV15	TRBJ1-2	TGTGCCACGTCTTCGGGAGGCTACACCTTC	CATSSGGYTF
few	TRBD1	TRBV9	TRBJ1-6	TGTGCCAGCAGCCTCGGGACAGGGGTTGATTCACCCCTCCACTTT	CASSLGTGVDSPLHF
-	-	TRBV29-1	TRBJ2-7	TGCAGCGTTGCCGTAACCTACGAGCAGTACTTC	CSVAVTYEQYF
-	-	TRBV28	TRBJ1-2	TGTGCCAGCAGCTTCTCCCGGTTCTCGGGAGGCTACACCTTC	CASSFSRFSGGYTF
-	-	TRBV6-1	TRBJ2-3	TGTGCCAGCAGTGCCTGGACAGTAACAGATACGCAGTATTTT	CASSAWTVTDTQYF
-	TRBD1	TRBV6-6	TRBJ1-2	TGTGCCAGCAGTTACTCGATTTCCACAGGGGGCGGCTACACCTTC	CASSYSISTGGGYTF
-	TRBD2	TRBV11-2	TRBJ2-1	TGTGCCAGCAGCTTTTCGGGACTAGCGGGAATTGAGCAGTTCTTC	CASSFSGLAGIEQFF
few	-	TRBV6-5	TRBJ2-1	TGTGCCAGCAGTCGAGGGGGAGATCCTAATGAGCAGTTCTTC	CASSRGGDPNEQFF
-	-	TRBV7-2	TRBJ2-3	TGTGCCAGCAGCTTAAGCGATACGCAGTATTTT	CASSLSDTQYF
few	TRBD1	TRBV4-1	TRBJ2-1	TGCGCCAGCAGGAAACAGGGGAAGCAGTTCTTC	CASRKQGKQFF
-	TRBD2	TRBV5-4	TRBJ2-1	TGTGCCAGCAGCTTGGCTCCTAGCGGGTTGGATGAGCAGTTCTTC	CASSLAPSGLDEQFF
-	-	TRBV25-1	TRBJ2-1	TGTGCCAGCGCCATTGGCAGGGGCCTAAATGAGCAGTTCTTC	CASAIGRGLNEQFF
-	-	TRBV7-2	TRBJ2-3	TGTGCCAGCAGCTCGGGGAGGGGGGATACGCAGTATTTT	CASSSGRGDTQYF
-	TRBD1	TRBV28	TRBJ2-7	TGTGCCAGCAGCCCCCCGGGACAGGGTAAGGACGAGCAGTACTTC	CASSPPGQGKDEQYF
-	-	TRBV6-4	TRBJ2-7	TGTGCCAGCAGTGACTTCCCGGGCTACGAGCAGTACTTC	CASSDFPGYEQYF
-	TRBD2	TRBV29-1	TRBJ2-5	TGCAGCGTTGTGCCGGGACTAGCGGATGAGACCCAGTACTTC	CSVVPGLADETQYF
-	-	TRBV7-8	TRBJ2-2	TGTGCCAGCAGCTCGACAGGACTTACGAACACCGGGGAGCTGTTTTTT	CASSSTGLTNTGELFF
-	-	TRBV10-3	TRBJ2-7	TGTGCCATCGGGGGCGGTTACGAGCAGTACTTC	CAIGGGYEQYF
few	TRBD1	TRBV2	TRBJ1-6	TGTGCCAGCAGTTATGGACAGGCCCCCGGGGATTCACCCCTCCACTTT	CASSYGQAPGDSPLHF
-	-	TRBV6-5	TRBJ2-1	TGTGCCAGCAGTCCGGGGGAGAGCAATGAGCAGTTCTTC	CASSPGESNEQFF
once	TRBD1	TRBV2	TRBJ2-1	TGTGCCAGCAGAGGCCGGGACAGGGTTTTCTTC	CASRGRDRVFF
-	-	TRBV21-1	TRBJ1-1	TGTGCCAGCAGCAAAGTAAGGTTGGACAGCGTGAACACTGAAGCTTTCTTT	CASSKVRLDSVNTEAFF
-	-	TRBV6-5	TRBJ1-2	TGTGCCTCAGACCGCAGGGGAAGCAATGGCTACACCTTC	CASDRRGSNGYTF
-	TRBD2	TRBV5-4	TRBJ2-1	TGTGCCAGCAGCTTCGAGGGAGGGGACAATGAGCAGTTCTTC	CASSFEGGDNEQFF
-	TRBD1	TRBV7-8	TRBJ2-7	TGTGCCAGCAGCTCCTATGATGACAGGGACTACGAGCAGTACTTC	CASSSYDDRDYEQYF
-	TRBD2	TRBV7-9	TRBJ2-3	TGTGCCAGCAGCTTAGCGCTGACTAGCGCGCAGTATTTT	CASSLALTSAQYF